A single sample is the source of the 7 T cell receptor beta chains below, sequenced in a study of identical twins (dated by TCRdb to about 2016). Receptor libraries were prepared by 5' RACE. The sample was run on an Illumina HiSeq 2000. TCRdb's own reprocessing of the public reads used fastp at Q25 and MiXCR and kept productive beta chains. For every CDR3 protein sequence, its rows merge into one entry that carries the most common genes and DNA. The sample data list more than 600,000 distinct CDR3 sequences, and roughly 20% of these were observed just once. The ten top clones hold 13% of the sample. This same sample was also part of a study on T cells expressing NK-cell markers.

The specimen was PBMCs. The receptors shown here come from a woman aged 18-29 years in good health.

This clonotype has only a few counts. V usage is TRBV20-1 and J usage is TRBJ2-3; 8 positions agree with TRBD2. V trimming: 0 bases; J trimming: 4 bases; junction bases outside the gene matches: 6. The CDR3 length is 15 residues. Per the germline V gene, CDR1 is DFQATT and CDR2 is SNEGSKA (reference sequence). CDR3 in DNA: TGCAGTGCTAGAGATATGCGGGAGGCCCCAGATACGCAGTATTTT. This codes for CSARDMREAPDTQYF.

This clonotype came up a few times. The V gene is TRBV20-1, the J gene TRBJ1-1, with D unclear. Germline V gene lookup returns CDR1 DFQATT and CDR2 SNEGSKA (reference sequence). The CDR3 runs 12 residues. The ends were cut back, 3 bases at V and 3 bases at J, with 8 bases in the middle. Here the CDR3 DNA reads TGCAGTGCTAGGGAGAGATACACTGAAGCTTTCTTT. This codes for CSARERYTEAFF.

This clonotype was observed a handful of times. The chain is built from TRBV18 and TRBJ2-7; weak D call: TRBD1 (6 bases). Germline values: CDR1 KGHSH, CDR2 LQKENI. This CDR3 has 15 amino acids. Trimming took 5 bases from V and 9 from J, leaving 23 bases between them. Here the CDR3 DNA reads TGTGCCAGCTCAGGACCCCTAGCAGGGGAGAGGGGGCAGTACTTC. Translating gives CASSGPLAGERGQYF.

The V call is TRBV27, the J call TRBJ2-7; weak D call: TRBD2 (5 bases). The CDR3 is 13 amino acids. Germline V gene sequence: CDR1 MNHEY, CDR2 SMNVEV (reference sequence). With 6 bases removed from V and 5 bases from J, the gap between germline ends came to 14 bases. This CDR3 is CASREPWGDEQYF. DNA of the CDR3: TGTGCCAGCAGAGAGCCGTGGGGAGACGAGCAGTACTTC.

This clonotype occurred a few times. The CDR3 reads CASTMDGTYEQYF. The CDR3, as DNA: TGTGCCAGCACCATGGACGGGACCTACGAGCAGTACTTC. The V gene is TRBV12-3 or TRBV12-4, the J gene TRBJ2-7, with D possibly TRBD2 on 5 matching bases. Trimming took 7 bases from V and 2 from J, leaving 12 bases between them. CDR3 length: 13 amino acids.

The V gene is TRBV6-2 or TRBV6-3, the J gene TRBJ2-7, with D possibly being TRBD2 (5 bases). This CDR3 region has 14 residues. Trimming cost V 5 bases and J 2 bases, with 13 bases left between them. Germline lookup yields CDR1 MNHEY and CDR2 SVGEGT. CDR3 sequence: CASSIQTGTYEQYF. The CDR3, as DNA: TGTGCCAGCAGTATCCAGACGGGGACCTACGAGCAGTACTTC.

J is TRBJ1-5 and V is TRBV7-6; D may be TRBD1 (6 bases). V was shortened by 5 bases and J by 7 bases, with 21 bases between the two germline ends. This CDR3 contains 16 residues. Germline V gene sequence: CDR1 SGHVS, CDR2 FNYEAQ. CDR3 DNA sequence: TGTGCCAGCAGCCCGGGGGGGCTCGTAGTGGGCCAGCCCCAGCATTTT. As protein: CASSPGGLVVGQPQHF.